The 14 T cell receptor beta chains given below trace back to one sample, sequenced in a study of tumor and adjacent non-tumor tissue in lung cancer. The library came from three nested PCR rounds adapted from ARM-PCR protocols. TCRdb ran MiXCR on the multiplex PCR reads and lists one entry per CDR3 protein. The sample has roughly 200,000 distinct CDR3 sequences, 70% to 75% seen once. The template was RNA from unsorted bulk tissue. Input material: lung tumor tissue. The receptors here all came from a man in his 60s with non-small cell lung cancer.

Regarding this clonotype: An end of the junction differs from the germline gene, which may be a read error. In nucleotides, the CDR3 is TGCAGTACCTACGACGGGACCGGTTCCCATAATTCACCCCTCCACTTC. It encodes CSTYDGTGSHNSPLHF. The chain combines TRBV20-1 with TRBJ1-6; tentatively, D is TRBD1 (5 bases). The CDR3 spans 16 residues. Germline assignment: CDR1 DFQATT and CDR2 SNEGSKA (reference sequence).

This rearrangement joins TRBV7-3 to TRBJ2-3; 8 bases match TRBD1. The CDR3 has 15 amino acids. Germline V gene sequence: CDR1 SGHTA, CDR2 FQGTGA. V trimming: 5 bases; J trimming: 1 base; junction bases outside the gene matches: 5. In DNA form, the CDR3 reads TGTGCCAGCAGCGTGACAGGGGAGGGCACAGATACGCAGTATTTT. As protein: CASSVTGEGTDTQYF.

As for this clonotype: No conserved phenylalanine or tryptophan ends this CDR3, so it is likely a read error. V gene TRBV11-3 combines with J gene TRBJ2-3; 11 nucleotides align to TRBD2. The length of the CDR3 is 18 residues. V gave up 5 bases and J gave up 7 bases; unmatched junction bases: 17. CDR1 is SGHNT and CDR2 is YENEEA in the germline V gene. The CDR3, as DNA: TGTGCCAGCAGCCCCGGGACAATAGCGGGGGGGCCCGCAAATACGCAGTATTAT. It yields the protein CASSPGTIAGGPANTQYY.

The J gene is TRBJ2-1, the V gene TRBV7-9, with 12 bases identical to TRBD2. The trim removed 5 bases at V and 5 bases at J, leaving 4 bases unmatched. Germline assignment: CDR1 SEHNR and CDR2 FQNEAQ (reference sequence). The CDR3 extends over 15 amino acids. The CDR3 bases are TGTGCCAGCAGCCCCAGACTAGCGGGGGACAATGAGCAGTTCTTC. Protein: CASSPRLAGDNEQFF. Drawing the rest from reference TRBV7-9 and TRBJ2-1, the complete variable domain is DTGVSQNPRHKITKRGQNVTFRCDPISEHNRLYWYRQTLGQGPEFLTYFQNEAQLEKSRLLSDRFSAERPKGSFSTLEIQRTEQGDSAMYLCASSPRLAGDNEQFFGPGTRLTVL.

This chain joins TRBV5-1 and TRBJ2-5; 7 bases align to TRBD2. In germline, CDR1 is SGHRS, CDR2 YFSETQ. The CDR3 consists of 17 residues. V was pared by 4 bases and J by 6 bases, with 18 bases of the junction left unmatched. CDR3: CASSALGSSGGLKTQYF. For the CDR3, the DNA is TGCGCCAGCAGCGCCCTAGGGTCTAGCGGAGGTTTGAAGACCCAGTACTTC.

As concerns this clonotype: This may stem from a read error, because a much larger clone lies one nucleotide away. The rearrangement links TRBV11-1 to TRBJ1-1; 10 bases align to TRBD1. The CDR3 totals 14 residues. The V gene's germline CDR1 is SGHAT and CDR2 FQDESV (reference sequence). CDR3 coding DNA: TGTACCAGCAGAGACAGGGGGCGATTGACTGAAGCTTTCTTT. Amino acid sequence: CTSRDRGRLTEAFF.

Note on this clonotype: The missing conserved phenylalanine or tryptophan at the end of this CDR3 makes a read error likely. This sequence joins TRBV2 and TRBJ1-2; no clear D. Germline V gene data show CDR1 as SNHLY and CDR2 as FYNNEI. V gave up 7 bases and J gave up 4 bases, with 10 bases separating them. The CDR3 runs to 12 residues. The CDR3 reads CASTGGGYGYTS. CDR3 nucleotides: TGTGCCAGCACGGGAGGCGGCTATGGCTACACCTCC.

Details on this clonotype: This clone may be a read error of a much larger clone one base away. The genes are TRBV4-2 and TRBJ2-7; 8 bases fit TRBD2. The length of the CDR3 is 16 residues. Germline loops: CDR1 LGHNA, CDR2 YNFKEQ. J gave up 4 bases and V 0 bases, and 8 bases lay outside the gene matches. The CDR3 sequence: CASSQDHGTSGYEQYF. DNA of the CDR3: TGTGCCAGCAGCCAAGATCATGGGACTAGTGGGTACGAGCAGTACTTC.

The chain combines TRBV7-8 with TRBJ1-3; D is ambiguous. The CDR3 runs 17 residues. The V and J ends lost 7 bases and 0 bases respectively, with 19 bases between them. Germline V lookup: CDR1 SGHVS, CDR2 FQNEAQ. The CDR3 sequence: CASTPSRRGLSGNTIYF. The CDR3 nucleotides are TGTGCCAGCACCCCTAGTAGACGAGGGCTCTCTGGAAACACCATATATTTT. Based on the CDR3 plus reference TRBV7-8 and TRBJ1-3, the full variable domain is GAGVSQSPRYKVAKRGQDVALRCDPISGHVSLFWYQQALGQGPEFLTYFQNEAQLDKSGLPSDRFFAERPEGSVSTLKIQRTQQEDSAVYLCASTPSRRGLSGNTIYFGEGSWLTVV.

The chain carries TRBV11-2 and TRBJ1-1; D is unclear. The germline gives CDR1 SGHAT, CDR2 FQNNGV. This CDR3 has 15 residues. Between the trimmed V and J ends, which lost 0 bases and 5 bases, there was a span of 13 bases. The CDR3 DNA reads TGTGCCAGCAGCTTAGACCCGGGATCTTTGACTGAAGCTTTCTTT. As protein: CASSLDPGSLTEAFF.

Points on this clonotype: A much larger clone lies a single base off, so this may be a read error. The rearrangement uses TRBV6-6 and TRBJ2-5; tentatively, D is TRBD2 (5 bases). The germline V gene encodes CDR1 MNHNY and CDR2 SVGAGI (reference sequence). The CDR3 runs to 14 residues. CDR3 sequence (DNA): TGTGCCAGCAGACCTACGGGGTCCCAAGAGGCCCAGTACTTC. Translation gives CASRPTGSQEAQYF.

This clonotype was recorded a few times. The gene calls are TRBV30 and TRBJ2-3; perhaps TRBD1 as D (6 bases). CDR3 length equals 14 residues. The germline gives CDR1 GTSNPN, CDR2 SVGIG (reference sequence). V lost 3 bases to trimming and J lost 10 bases, with 20 bases between them. The CDR3 coding sequence is TGTGCCTGGAGCCATGGCCGGGACAACGACGCGCAGTATTTT. This encodes CAWSHGRDNDAQYF.

This clonotype has ten or more counts. The V call is TRBV4-2, the J call TRBJ1-2; 7 nucleotides match TRBD1. CDR3 size: 14 residues. Looked up from germline, CDR1 is LGHNA and CDR2 is YNFKEQ. Trimming cost V 0 bases and J 4 bases; bases outside gene matches: 2. CDR3: CASSQDSGGYGYTF. CDR3 nucleotide sequence: TGTGCCAGCAGCCAAGATTCAGGGGGCTATGGCTACACCTTC.

Note on this clonotype: Here the CDR3 omits its conserved ending phenylalanine or tryptophan, so a read error is the likely source. The chain is built from TRBV12-3 or TRBV12-4 and TRBJ1-5; TRBD1 might be the D (7 bases). The J call may be mistaken, given a closer DNA end match to TRBJ2-3. There are 14 residues in the CDR3. The DNA of the CDR3 is TGTGCCAGCAGTTTAGTGGGGGCGGGACAGCCCCAGTATTAT. This translates into CASSLVGAGQPQYY.